This TCR beta chain was sequenced for a study of T cell changes during pregnancy in multiple sclerosis. The protocol was immunoSEQ multiplex PCR, while the TCRdb copy is restricted to in-frame clones and leaves out a portion. The sample lists some 80,000 clones, around 90% occurring once. Trimming left V 4 bases short and J 3 bases short, with 21 bases between. CDR3 size: 17 residues. Germline V gene sequence: CDR1 SGDLS, CDR2 YYNGEE. The TCR originated in a female donor in good health, enrolled as a control in a pregnancy study. This sample comprised peripheral blood, obtained in the first trimester of pregnancy. The V gene is TRBV9, the J gene TRBJ2-3; maybe TRBD2 (6 bases). The CDR3 loop is CASSPGWSASGTDTQYF. CDR3 nucleotides: TGTGCCAGCAGCCCCGGGTGGAGCGCGAGCGGGACAGATACGCAGTATTTT.